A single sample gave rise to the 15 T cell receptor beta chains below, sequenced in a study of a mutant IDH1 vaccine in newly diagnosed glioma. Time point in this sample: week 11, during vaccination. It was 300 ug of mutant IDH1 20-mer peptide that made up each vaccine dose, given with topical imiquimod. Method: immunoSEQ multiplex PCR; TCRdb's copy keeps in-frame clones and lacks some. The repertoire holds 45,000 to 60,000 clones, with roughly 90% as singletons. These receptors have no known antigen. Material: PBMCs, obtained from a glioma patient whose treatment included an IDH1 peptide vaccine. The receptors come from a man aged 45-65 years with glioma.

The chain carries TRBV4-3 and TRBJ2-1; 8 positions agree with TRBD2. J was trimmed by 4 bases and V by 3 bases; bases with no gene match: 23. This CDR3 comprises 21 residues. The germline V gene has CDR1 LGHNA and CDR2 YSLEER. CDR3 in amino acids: CASSQHLIAGSPSGGYNEQFF. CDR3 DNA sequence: TGCGCCAGCAGCCAGCACCTAATAGCGGGGTCACCCTCAGGTGGATACAATGAGCAGTTCTTC.

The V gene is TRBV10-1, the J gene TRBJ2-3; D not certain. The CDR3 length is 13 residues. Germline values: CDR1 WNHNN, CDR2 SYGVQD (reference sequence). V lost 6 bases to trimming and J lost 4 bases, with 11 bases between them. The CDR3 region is CASSDVGPDTQYF. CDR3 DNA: TGCGCCAGCAGCGATGTAGGGCCAGATACGCAGTATTTT.

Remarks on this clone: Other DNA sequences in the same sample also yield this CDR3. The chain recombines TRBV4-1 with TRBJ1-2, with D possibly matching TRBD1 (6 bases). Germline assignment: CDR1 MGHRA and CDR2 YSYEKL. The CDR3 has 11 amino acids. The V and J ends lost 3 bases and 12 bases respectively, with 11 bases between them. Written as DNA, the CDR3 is TGCGCCAGCAGCCAGAAGGGGGGAGACACCTTC. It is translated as CASSQKGGDTF.

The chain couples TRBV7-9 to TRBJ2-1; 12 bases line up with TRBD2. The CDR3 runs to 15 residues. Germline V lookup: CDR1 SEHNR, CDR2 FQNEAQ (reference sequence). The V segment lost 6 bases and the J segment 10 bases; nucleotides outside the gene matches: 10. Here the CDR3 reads CASSQTSGGPREQFF. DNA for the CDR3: TGTGCCAGCAGTCAAACTAGCGGGGGGCCTAGGGAGCAGTTCTTC.

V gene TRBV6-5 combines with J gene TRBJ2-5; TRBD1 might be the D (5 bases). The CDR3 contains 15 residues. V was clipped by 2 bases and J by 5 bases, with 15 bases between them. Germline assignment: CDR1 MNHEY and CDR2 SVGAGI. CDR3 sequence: CASSYAGAYQETQYF. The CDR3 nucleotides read TGTGCCAGCAGTTACGCTGGGGCGTATCAGGAGACCCAGTACTTC.

The CDR3 protein is CASSFSWDWSSYEQYF. CDR3 nucleotide sequence: TGTGCCAGCAGTTTTAGTTGGGACTGGAGCTCCTACGAGCAGTACTTC. The rearrangement joins TRBV28 to TRBJ2-7; TRBD2 might be the D (6 bases). V lost 3 bases, J lost 0 bases, and 15 bases lay in between. This CDR3 is built from 16 residues. CDR1 is MDHEN, CDR2 SYDVKM, per germline.

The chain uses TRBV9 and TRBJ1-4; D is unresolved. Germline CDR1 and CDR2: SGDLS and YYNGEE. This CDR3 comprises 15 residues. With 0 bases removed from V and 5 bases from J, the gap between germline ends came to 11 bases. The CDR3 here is CASSVDSGRNEKLFF. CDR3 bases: TGTGCCAGCAGCGTAGACTCCGGCCGAAATGAAAAACTGTTTTTT.

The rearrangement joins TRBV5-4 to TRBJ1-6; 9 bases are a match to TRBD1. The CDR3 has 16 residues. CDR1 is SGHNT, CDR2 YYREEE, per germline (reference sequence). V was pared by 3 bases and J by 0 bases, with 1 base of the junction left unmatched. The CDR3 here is CASSSTGGSYNSPLHF. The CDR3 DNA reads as TGTGCCAGCAGCTCGACAGGGGGCTCCTATAATTCACCCCTCCACTTT.

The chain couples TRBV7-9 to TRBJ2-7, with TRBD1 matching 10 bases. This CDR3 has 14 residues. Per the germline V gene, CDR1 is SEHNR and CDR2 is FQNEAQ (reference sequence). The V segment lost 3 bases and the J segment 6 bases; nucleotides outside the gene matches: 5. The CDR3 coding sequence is TGTGCCAGCAGCTTCGGGACAGGGGATGGCGAGCAGTACTTC. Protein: CASSFGTGDGEQYF.

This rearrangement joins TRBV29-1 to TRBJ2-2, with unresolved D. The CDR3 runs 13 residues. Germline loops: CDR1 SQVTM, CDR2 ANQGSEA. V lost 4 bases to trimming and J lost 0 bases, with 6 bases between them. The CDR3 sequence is CSVGWANTGELFF. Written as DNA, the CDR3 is TGCAGCGTTGGTTGGGCGAACACCGGGGAGCTGTTTTTT.

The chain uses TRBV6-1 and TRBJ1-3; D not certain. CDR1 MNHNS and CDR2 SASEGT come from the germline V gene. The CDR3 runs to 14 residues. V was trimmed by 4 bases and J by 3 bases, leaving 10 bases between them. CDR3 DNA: TGTGCCAGCAGTGTTGGGGATGGTGGAAACACCATATATTTT. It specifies CASSVGDGGNTIYF.

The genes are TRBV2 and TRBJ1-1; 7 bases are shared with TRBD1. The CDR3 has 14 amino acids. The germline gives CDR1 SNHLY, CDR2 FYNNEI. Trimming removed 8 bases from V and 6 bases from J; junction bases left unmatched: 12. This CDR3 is CASGGADRVAEAFF. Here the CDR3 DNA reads TGTGCCAGCGGCGGCGCAGACAGGGTTGCTGAAGCTTTCTTT.

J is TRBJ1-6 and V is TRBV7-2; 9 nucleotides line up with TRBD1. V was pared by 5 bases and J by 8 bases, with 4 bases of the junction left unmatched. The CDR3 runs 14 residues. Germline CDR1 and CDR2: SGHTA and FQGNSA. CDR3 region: CASSRGQGYSPLHF. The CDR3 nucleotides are TGTGCCAGCAGCCGGGGACAGGGTTATTCACCCCTCCACTTT. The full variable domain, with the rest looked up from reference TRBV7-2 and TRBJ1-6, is GAGVSQSPSNKVTEKGKDVELRCDPISGHTALYWYRQSLGQGLEFLIYFQGNSAPDKSGLPSDRFSAERTGGSVSTLTIQRTQQEDSAVYLCASSRGQGYSPLHFGNGTRLTVT.

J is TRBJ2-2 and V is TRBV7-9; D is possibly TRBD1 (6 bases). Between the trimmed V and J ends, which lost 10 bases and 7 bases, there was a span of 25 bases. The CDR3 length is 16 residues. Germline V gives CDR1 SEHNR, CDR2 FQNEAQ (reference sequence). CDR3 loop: CATGQLSSVGIGELFF. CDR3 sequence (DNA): TGTGCCACAGGACAGTTAAGTTCAGTCGGCATCGGGGAGCTGTTTTTT.

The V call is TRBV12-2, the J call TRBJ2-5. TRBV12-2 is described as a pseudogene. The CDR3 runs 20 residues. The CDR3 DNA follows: TGTGCAAGTCGCTTAGCGTTGGGCAGGGGGAGGGTCGCGGAACAAGAGACCCAGTACTTC. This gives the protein CASRLALGRGRVAEQETQYF.